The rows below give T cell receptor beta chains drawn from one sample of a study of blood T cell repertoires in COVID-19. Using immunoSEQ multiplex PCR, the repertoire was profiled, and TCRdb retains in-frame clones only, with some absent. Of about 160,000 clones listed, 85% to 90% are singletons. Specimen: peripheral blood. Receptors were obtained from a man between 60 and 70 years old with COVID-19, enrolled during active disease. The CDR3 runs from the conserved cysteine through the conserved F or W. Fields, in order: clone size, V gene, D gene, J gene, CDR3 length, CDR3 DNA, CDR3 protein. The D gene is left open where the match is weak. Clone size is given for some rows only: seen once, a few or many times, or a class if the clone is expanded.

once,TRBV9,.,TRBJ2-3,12,TGTGCCAGCAGCGTATCAGCAGATACGCAGTATTTT,CASSVSADTQYF
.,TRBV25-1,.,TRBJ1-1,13,TGTGCCAGCAGAGAAACAGGGAACTCTGAAGCTTTCTTT,CASRETGNSEAFF
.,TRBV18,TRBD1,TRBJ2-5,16,TGTGCCAGCTCACCTCCGGGGACAGGGTGGGAAGAGACCCAGTACTTC,CASSPPGTGWEETQYF
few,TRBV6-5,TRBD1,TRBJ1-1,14,TGTGCCAGCAGTTACACGGGACAGGGGGTCGAGGCTTTCTTT,CASSYTGQGVEAFF
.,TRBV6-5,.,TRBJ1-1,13,TGTGCCACCTCCAGGGCGATGAACACTGAAGCTTTCTTT,CATSRAMNTEAFF
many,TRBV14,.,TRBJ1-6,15,TGTGCCAGCAGTCAAAACTTCAGGGCAGGTCACTCTCTCCACTTT,CASSQNFRAGHSLHF
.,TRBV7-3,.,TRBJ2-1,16,TGTGCCAGCAGCTTAACTACGGGTACAACCTACAATGAGCAGTTCTTC,CASSLTTGTTYNEQFF
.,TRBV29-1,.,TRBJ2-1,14,TGCAGCGCACAACCTAGGTGGGGGGACAATGAGCAGTTCTTC,CSAQPRWGDNEQFF
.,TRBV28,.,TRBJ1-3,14,TGTGCCAGCAGTTTTCTCGGGGCTGGAAACACCATATATTTT,CASSFLGAGNTIYF
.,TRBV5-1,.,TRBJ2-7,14,TGCGCCAGCAGCTTGGTTGTCAGTCCCTACGAGCAGTACTTC,CASSLVVSPYEQYF
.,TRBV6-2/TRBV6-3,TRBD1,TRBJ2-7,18,TGTGCCAGCAGTTACTCCCCTAGGCCAGGGGGCGCCTCCTACGAGCAGTACTTC,CASSYSPRPGGASYEQYF
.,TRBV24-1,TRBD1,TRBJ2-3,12,TGTGCCACAGACAGGGGCGCAGATACGCAGTATTTT,CATDRGADTQYF
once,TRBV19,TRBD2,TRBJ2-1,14,TGTGCCAGTAGGCGGACTAGCGGGGCAGATGAGCAGTTCTTC,CASRRTSGADEQFF
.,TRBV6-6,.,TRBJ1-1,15,TGTGCCAGCAGTTACTCGATGGGGGGGGGAGGTGAAGCTTTCTTT,CASSYSMGGGGEAFF
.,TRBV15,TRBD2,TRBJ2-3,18,TGTGCCACCAGCAGAGAACTAGCGGGGGGGCGGGTCACAGATACGCAGTATTTT,CATSRELAGGRVTDTQYF
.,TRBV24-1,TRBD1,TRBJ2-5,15,TGTGCCACCAGTGATTTGACAGGGGGCGGCGAGACCCAGTACTTC,CATSDLTGGGETQYF